This T cell receptor (beta chain) was found in a study of human T cells and chemical hapten exposure. Study information: An approximately 2 cm by approximately 2 cm inner upper arm patch received 2% DPC for sensitization. Patients got weekly scalp diphenylcyclopropenone doses over the approximately 23-week study. Patients, predominantly female, presented with alopecia areata, totalis or universalis.

CDR1 and CDR2 (germline): SGHNT, YENEEA. V lost 5 bases to trimming and J lost 5 bases, with 18 bases between them. The CDR3 is 16 amino acids. In the authors' methods: From roughly 23,000 to 700,000 TCRs were found per sample, with a median of 95,638. TCRdb reprocessed the RACE reads with MiXCR, giving one entry per CDR3 protein. What appears here as the V and J calls and clone size reflects TCRdb's work, not the paper's. Of approximately 180,000 distinct CDR3 sequences listed, 30% were seen once; the top ten hold about 2.7%. Time point here: pre-sensitization, week 0. Treatment: therapeutic diphenylcyclopropenone sensitization with weekly scalp DPC.

The input for sequencing was whole blood, taken in connection with sensitization to the hapten diphenylcyclopropenone (DPC). The gene calls are TRBV11-3 and TRBJ1-4; D remains ambiguous. This clonotype was obtained from a woman between 25 and 40 years old with alopecia areata. Some clones in this sample may be carry-over from other donors' samples. The CDR3 sequence is CASSPPSSDGNEKLFF. CDR3 nucleotide sequence: TGTGCCAGCAGCCCCCCATCGTCGGACGGGAATGAAAAACTGTTTTTT.